Presented here are 5 T cell receptor beta chains from one specimen sequenced in a study of T-cell memory formation after mild COVID-19. MiXCR, applied by TCRdb to the 5' RACE reads, yields one record per CDR3 protein. Here the sample spans 150,000 to 200,000 distinct CDR3 sequences, around 20% being singletons. The sequencing input was PBMCs or a T cell subset sorted from them (not recorded which). Receptors were obtained from a man younger than 35 who had mild COVID-19 (a few samples of this study predate the infection). Cell type and time point are not known.

Only a few counts were recorded for this clonotype. The rearrangement joins TRBV14 to TRBJ2-4, with a weak D call TRBD2 (6 bases). This CDR3 comprises 16 residues. Trimming removed 3 bases from V and 0 bases from J, with 12 bases in between. The germline V gene encodes CDR1 SGHDN and CDR2 FVKESK. CDR3 amino acids: CASSQWRVKAKNIQYF. The DNA of the CDR3 is TGTGCCAGCAGCCAGTGGAGGGTAAAAGCCAAAAACATTCAGTACTTC.

This clonotype has at least ten counts. The rearrangement uses TRBV10-3 and TRBJ1-5, with TRBD1 matching over 9 bases. After removal of 4 bases from V and 10 bases from J, the junction contained 8 bases not matched to a gene. The CDR3 has 14 amino acids. Germline-derived CDR1 and CDR2 are ENHRY and SYGVKD. Here the CDR3 DNA reads TGTGCCATCAGTGGTACCGGGACAGGGCTCCCCCAGCATTTT. Translated: CAISGTGTGLPQHF.

This clonotype showed up just a few times. The V call is TRBV5-1, the J call TRBJ1-2, with a possible D match to TRBD1 (6 bases). V was trimmed by 1 base and J by 3 bases, leaving 10 bases between them. Germline loops: CDR1 SGHRS, CDR2 YFSETQ. The length of the CDR3 is 14 residues. The CDR3 bases are TGCGCCAGCAGCTTGATTCCAGGGGACTATGGCTACACCTTC. It yields the protein CASSLIPGDYGYTF.

This clonotype was seen only a few times. This chain joins TRBV20-1 and TRBJ2-2; possibly TRBD1 or TRBD2 for D (6 bases each). Trimming stripped 6 bases from V and 0 bases from J, with 14 bases between. The CDR3 extends over 15 amino acids. Germline V gene sequence: CDR1 DFQATT, CDR2 SNEGSKA (reference sequence). The CDR3 DNA reads TGCAGTGCCCCTCTGGGGGGCTCGAACACCGGGGAGCTGTTTTTT. It encodes CSAPLGGSNTGELFF.

This chain links TRBV19 with TRBJ1-6; unclear D gene. V gave up 3 bases and J gave up 8 bases, with 5 bases separating them. The CDR3 contains 12 residues. CDR1 and CDR2 from the germline V gene are LNHDA and SQIVND (reference sequence). CDR3 amino acids: CASSMGYSPLHF. CDR3 nucleotide sequence: TGTGCCAGTAGTATGGGGTATTCACCCCTCCACTTT.